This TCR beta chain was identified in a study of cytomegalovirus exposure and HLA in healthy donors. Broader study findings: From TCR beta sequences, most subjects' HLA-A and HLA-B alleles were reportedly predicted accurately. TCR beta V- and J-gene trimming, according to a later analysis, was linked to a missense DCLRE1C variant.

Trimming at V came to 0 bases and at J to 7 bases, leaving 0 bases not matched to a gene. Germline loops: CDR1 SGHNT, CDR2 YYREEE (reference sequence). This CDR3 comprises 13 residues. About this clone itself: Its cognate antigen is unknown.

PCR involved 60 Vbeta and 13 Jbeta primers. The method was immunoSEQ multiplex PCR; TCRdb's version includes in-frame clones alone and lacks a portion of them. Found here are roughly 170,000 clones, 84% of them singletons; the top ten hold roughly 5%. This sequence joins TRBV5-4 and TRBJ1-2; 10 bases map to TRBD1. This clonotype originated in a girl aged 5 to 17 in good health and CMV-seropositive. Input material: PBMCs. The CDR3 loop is CASSLGTGGGYTF. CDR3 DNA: TGTGCCAGCAGCTTGGGGACAGGGGGTGGCTACACCTTC.